The T cell receptor (beta chain) described here comes from a study of T cell responses to AZD1222 COVID-19 vaccine. Profiling relied on immunoSEQ multiplex PCR, and the TCRdb table lists in-frame clones only, not all of them. The sample has about 79,000 clones; about 91% are singletons. The CDR3 loop spans 16 amino acids. The trim removed 4 bases at V and 8 bases at J, leaving 7 bases unmatched. Germline V gene data show CDR1 as SGHDN and CDR2 as FVKESK. V is TRBV14 and J is TRBJ1-6, with 11 bases that match TRBD1. The receptor was derived from an adult in good health. Specimen: peripheral blood, collected on day 0 of MenACWY control vaccination. The CDR3 region has the DNA TGTGCCAGCAGCCTAAGGACAGGGGGCTTTTATTCACCCCTCCACTTT. This gives the protein CASSLRTGGFYSPLHF. Based on the CDR3 plus reference TRBV14 and TRBJ1-6, the full variable domain is EAGVTQFPSHSVIEKGQTVTLRCDPISGHDNLYWYRRVMGKEIKFLLHFVKESKQDESGMPNNRFLAERTGGTYSTLKVQPAELEDSGVYFCASSLRTGGFYSPLHFGNGTRLTVT.